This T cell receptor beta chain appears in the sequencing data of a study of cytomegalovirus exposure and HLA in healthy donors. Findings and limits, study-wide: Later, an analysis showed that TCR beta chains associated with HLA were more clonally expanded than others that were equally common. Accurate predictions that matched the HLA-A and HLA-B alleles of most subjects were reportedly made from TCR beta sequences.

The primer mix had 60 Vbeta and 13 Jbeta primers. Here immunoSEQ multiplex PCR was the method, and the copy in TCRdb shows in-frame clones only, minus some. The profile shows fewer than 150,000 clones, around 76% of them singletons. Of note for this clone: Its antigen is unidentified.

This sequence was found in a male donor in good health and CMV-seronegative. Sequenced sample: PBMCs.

The CDR3 sequence is CASSTGRGRGDTQYF. CDR3 in DNA: TGTGCCAGCAGCACGGGCAGGGGGCGAGGTGATACGCAGTATTTT. This chain joins TRBV21-1 and TRBJ2-3; TRBD1, the table's D call, was not compared with the DNA. TRBV21-1 is recorded as a pseudogene. CDR3 length: 15 residues.